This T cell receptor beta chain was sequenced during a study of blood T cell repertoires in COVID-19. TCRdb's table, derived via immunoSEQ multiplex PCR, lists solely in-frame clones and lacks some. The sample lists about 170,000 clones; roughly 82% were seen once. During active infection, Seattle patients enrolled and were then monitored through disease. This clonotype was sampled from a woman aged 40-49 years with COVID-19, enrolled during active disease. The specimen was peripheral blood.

The CDR3 DNA reads as TGTGCCAGCAGCCAGGGTAGTGCCTCGGGACAGGGGTTCAAAACTCAGTACTTC. It yields the protein CASSQGSASGQGFKTQYF. The chain is built from TRBV3-1 (or the pseudogene TRBV3-2) and TRBJ2-4, with 10 nucleotides matching TRBD1. V was clipped by 3 bases and J by 12 bases; unmatched bases: 20. The CDR3 has 18 amino acids. Germline CDR1 reads LGHDT; CDR2 reads YNNKEL (reference sequence).